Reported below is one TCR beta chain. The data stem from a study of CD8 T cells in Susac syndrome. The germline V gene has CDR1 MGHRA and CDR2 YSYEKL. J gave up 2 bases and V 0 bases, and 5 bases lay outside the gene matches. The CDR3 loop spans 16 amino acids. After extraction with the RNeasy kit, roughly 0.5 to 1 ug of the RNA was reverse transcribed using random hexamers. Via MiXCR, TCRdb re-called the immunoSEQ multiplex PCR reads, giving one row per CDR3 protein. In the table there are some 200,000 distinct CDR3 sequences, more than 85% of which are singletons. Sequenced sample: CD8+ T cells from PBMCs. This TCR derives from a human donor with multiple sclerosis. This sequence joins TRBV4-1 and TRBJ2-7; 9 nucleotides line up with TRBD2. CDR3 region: CASSQDSGLATYEQYF. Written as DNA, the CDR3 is TGCGCCAGCAGCCAAGATTCGGGACTAGCAACCTACGAGCAGTACTTC.